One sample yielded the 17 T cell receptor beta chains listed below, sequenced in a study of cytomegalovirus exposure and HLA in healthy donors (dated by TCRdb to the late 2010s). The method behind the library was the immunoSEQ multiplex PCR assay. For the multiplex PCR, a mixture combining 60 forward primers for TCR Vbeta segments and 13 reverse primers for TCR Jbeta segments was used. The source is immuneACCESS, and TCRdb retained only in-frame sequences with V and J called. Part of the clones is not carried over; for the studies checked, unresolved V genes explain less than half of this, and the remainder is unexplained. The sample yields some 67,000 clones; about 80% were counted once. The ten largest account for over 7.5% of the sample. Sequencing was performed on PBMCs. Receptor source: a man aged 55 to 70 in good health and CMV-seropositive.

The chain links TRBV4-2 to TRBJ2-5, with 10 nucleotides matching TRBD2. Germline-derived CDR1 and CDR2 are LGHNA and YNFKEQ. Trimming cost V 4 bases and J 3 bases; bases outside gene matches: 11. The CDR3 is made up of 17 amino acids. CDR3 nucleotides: TGTGCCAGCAGCCCCTACGCAGGGACTAGCGCTAAAGAGACCCAGTACTTC. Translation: CASSPYAGTSAKETQYF.

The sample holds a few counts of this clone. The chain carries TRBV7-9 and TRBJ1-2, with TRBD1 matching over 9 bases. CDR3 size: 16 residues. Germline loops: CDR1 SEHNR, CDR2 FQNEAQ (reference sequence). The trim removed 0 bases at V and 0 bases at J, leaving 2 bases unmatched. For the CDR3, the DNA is TGTGCCAGCAGCTTAGCCGGGACAGGGTCTAACTATGGCTACACCTTC. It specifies CASSLAGTGSNYGYTF.

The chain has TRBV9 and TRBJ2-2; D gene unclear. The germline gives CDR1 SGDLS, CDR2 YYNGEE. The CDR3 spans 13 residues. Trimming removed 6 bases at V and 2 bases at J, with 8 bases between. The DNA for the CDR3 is TGTGCCAGCACTCGGGTTAACACCGGGGAGCTGTTTTTT. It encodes CASTRVNTGELFF. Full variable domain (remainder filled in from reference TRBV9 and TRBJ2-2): DSGVTQTPKHLITATGQRVTLRCSPRSGDLSVYWYQQSLDQGLQFLIQYYNGEERAKGNILERFSAQQFPDLHSELNLSSLELGDSALYFCASTRVNTGELFFGEGSRLTVL.

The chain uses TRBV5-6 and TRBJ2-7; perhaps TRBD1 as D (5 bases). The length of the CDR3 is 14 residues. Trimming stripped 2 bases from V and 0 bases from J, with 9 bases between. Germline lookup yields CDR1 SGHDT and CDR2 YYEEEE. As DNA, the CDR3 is TGTGCCAGCAGCTTTGCAGGGTCCTCCTACGAGCAGTACTTC. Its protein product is CASSFAGSSYEQYF.

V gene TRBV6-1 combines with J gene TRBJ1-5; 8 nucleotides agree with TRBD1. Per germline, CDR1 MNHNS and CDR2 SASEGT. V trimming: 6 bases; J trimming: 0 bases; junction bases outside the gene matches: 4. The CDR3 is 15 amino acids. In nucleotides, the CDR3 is TGTGCCAGCAGGGGGGACAGGTCTAGCAATCAGCCCCAGCATTTT. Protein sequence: CASRGDRSSNQPQHF.

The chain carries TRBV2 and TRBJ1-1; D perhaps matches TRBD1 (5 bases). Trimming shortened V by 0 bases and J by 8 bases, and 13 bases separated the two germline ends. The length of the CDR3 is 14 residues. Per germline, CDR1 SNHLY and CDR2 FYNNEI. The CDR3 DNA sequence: TGTGCCAGCAGTGAAGCGAAGGTCCGGGGGGAAGCTTTCTTT. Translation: CASSEAKVRGEAFF.

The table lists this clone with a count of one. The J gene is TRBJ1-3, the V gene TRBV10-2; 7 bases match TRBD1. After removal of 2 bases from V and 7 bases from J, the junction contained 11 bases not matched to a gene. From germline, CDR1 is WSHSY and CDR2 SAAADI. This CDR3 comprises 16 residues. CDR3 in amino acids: CASSESLAGGSNTIYF. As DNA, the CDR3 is TGCGCCAGCAGTGAGAGCTTGGCAGGGGGAAGTAACACCATATATTTT.

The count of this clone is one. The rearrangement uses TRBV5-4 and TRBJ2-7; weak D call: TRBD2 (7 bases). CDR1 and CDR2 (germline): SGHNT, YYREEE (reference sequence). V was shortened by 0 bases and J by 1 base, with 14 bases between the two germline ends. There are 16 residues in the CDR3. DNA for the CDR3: TGTGCCAGCAGCTTGGGGGAGGGGGGGCGATCCTACGAGCAGTACTTC. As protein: CASSLGEGGRSYEQYF.

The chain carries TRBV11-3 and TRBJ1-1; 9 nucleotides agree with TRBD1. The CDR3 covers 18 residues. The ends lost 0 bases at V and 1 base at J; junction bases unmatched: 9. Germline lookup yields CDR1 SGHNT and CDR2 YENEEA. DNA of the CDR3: TGTGCCAGCAGCTTAGATAGGTGGGACAGGGAGACGAACACTGAAGCTTTCTTT. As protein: CASSLDRWDRETNTEAFF.

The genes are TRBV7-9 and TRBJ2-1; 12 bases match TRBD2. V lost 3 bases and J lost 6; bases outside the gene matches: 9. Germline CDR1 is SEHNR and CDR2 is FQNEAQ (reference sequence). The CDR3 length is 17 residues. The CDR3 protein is CASSFKRLAGVINEQFF. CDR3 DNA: TGTGCCAGCAGCTTTAAAAGACTAGCGGGAGTGATCAATGAGCAGTTCTTC.

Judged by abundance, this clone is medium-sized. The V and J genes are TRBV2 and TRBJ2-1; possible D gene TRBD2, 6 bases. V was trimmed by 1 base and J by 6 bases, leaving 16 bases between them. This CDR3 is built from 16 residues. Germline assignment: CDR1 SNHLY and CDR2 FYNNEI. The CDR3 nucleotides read TGTGCCAGCAGTGAAGAAGCGGGCTTTGGGGGCAATGAGCAGTTCTTC. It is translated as CASSEEAGFGGNEQFF.

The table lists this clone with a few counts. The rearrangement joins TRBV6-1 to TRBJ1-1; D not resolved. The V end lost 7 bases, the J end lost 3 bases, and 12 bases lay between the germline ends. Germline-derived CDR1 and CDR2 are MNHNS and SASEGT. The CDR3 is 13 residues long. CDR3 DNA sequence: TGTGCCAGCACCACTTATCCTTACACTGAAGCTTTCTTT. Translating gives CASTTYPYTEAFF.

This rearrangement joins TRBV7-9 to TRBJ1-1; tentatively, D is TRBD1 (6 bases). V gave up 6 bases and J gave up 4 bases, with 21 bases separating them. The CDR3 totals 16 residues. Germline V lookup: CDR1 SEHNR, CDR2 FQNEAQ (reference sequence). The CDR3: CASSSDSEHWGTEAFF. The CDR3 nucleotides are TGTGCCAGCAGTTCGGACAGTGAACACTGGGGCACTGAAGCTTTCTTT.

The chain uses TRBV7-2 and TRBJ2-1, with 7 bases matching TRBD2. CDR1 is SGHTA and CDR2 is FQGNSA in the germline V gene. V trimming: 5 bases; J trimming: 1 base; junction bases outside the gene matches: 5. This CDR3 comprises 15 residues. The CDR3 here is CASSPAGISYNEQFF. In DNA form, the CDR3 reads TGTGCCAGCAGCCCAGCGGGAATATCCTACAATGAGCAGTTCTTC.

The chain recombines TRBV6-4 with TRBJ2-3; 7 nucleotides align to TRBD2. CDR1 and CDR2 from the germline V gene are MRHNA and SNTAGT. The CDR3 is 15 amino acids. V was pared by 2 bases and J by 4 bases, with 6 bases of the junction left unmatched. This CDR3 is CASSDGIAGADTQYF. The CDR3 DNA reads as TGTGCCAGCAGTGACGGGATAGCGGGCGCAGATACGCAGTATTTT.

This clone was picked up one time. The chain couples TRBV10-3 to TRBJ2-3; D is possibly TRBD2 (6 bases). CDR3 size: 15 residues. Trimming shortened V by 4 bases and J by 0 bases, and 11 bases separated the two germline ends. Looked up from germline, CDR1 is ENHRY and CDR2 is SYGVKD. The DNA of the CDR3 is TGTGCCATCAGTGGGAGGGAAACAAGCACAGATACGCAGTATTTT. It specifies CAISGRETSTDTQYF.

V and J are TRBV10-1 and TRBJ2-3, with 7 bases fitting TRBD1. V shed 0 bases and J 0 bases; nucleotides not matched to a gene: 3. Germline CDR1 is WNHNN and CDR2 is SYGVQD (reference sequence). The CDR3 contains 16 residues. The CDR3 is CASSESGTVSTDTQYF. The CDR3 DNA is TGCGCCAGCAGTGAGTCTGGGACAGTTAGCACAGATACGCAGTATTTT.